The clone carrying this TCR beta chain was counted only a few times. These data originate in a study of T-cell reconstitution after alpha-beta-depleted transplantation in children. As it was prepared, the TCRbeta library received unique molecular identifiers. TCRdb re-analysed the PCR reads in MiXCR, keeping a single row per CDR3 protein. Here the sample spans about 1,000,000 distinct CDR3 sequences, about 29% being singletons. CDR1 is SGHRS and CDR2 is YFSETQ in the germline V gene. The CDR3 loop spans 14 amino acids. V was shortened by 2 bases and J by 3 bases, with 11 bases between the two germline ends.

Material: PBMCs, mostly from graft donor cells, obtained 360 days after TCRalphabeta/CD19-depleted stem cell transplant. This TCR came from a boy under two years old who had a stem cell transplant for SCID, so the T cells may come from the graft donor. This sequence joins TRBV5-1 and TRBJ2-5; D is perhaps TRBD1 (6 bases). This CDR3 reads CASSFGTLKETQYF. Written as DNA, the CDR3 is TGCGCCAGCAGCTTCGGGACACTTAAAGAGACCCAGTACTTC.